Reported below is one T cell receptor beta chain. This sample was taken from a study of blood T cells in healthy people across ages. A second PCR, run for about 6 to 12 cycles, used a sample-barcoded 5' primer plus a J-beta primer mix. TCRdb reprocessed the 5' RACE reads via MiXCR and lists one record per CDR3 protein. The data show 780,000 or so distinct CDR3 sequences, 56% seen once. The CDR3 is 19 residues long. Germline trimming cut 5 bases from V and 0 bases from J; bases unmatched to any gene: 18. Germline CDR1 is MNHEY and CDR2 is SVGEGT. This TCR was sampled from a man aged 40-55 years in good health. The chain recombines TRBV6-2 or TRBV6-3 with TRBJ2-7, with 8 bases aligning to TRBD1. Material: blood. This chain's CDR3 is CASSNPRTGMAFSSYEQYF. CDR3 coding DNA: TGTGCCAGCAGTAACCCGAGGACAGGGATGGCTTTTAGCTCCTACGAGCAGTACTTC.